The clone carrying this TCR beta chain occurred a few times. The data originate from a study of cytomegalovirus exposure and HLA in healthy donors. Primers for the PCR totalled 60 Vbeta and 13 Jbeta. Clones were read by immunoSEQ multiplex PCR, and TCRdb kept only the in-frame ones, dropping some. The repertoire has 130,000 or so clones, more than 60% of them found once; the top ten carry less than 2%. Specimen: PBMCs. This sequence was found in a man aged 18 to 29 in good health and CMV-seronegative.

The chain's CDR3 is CSVSAGTSSYNEQFF. Written as DNA, the CDR3 is TGCAGCGTCTCCGCCGGGACTAGCTCCTACAATGAGCAGTTCTTC. The chain uses TRBV29-1 and TRBJ2-1; 8 bases align to TRBD2. Germline CDR1 and CDR2: SQVTM and ANQGSEA. CDR3 length: 15 residues. With V trimmed by 6 bases and J by 0 bases, 7 bases remained unmatched.